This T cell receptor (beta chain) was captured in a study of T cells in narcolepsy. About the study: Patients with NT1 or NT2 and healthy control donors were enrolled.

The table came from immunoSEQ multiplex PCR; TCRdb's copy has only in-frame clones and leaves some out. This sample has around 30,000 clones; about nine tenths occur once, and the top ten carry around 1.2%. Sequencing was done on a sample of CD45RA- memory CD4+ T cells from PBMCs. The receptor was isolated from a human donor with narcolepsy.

CDR3 nucleotides: TGTGCCAGCAGCTTAGGAGGGTCCAACGAGCAGTACTTC. It specifies CASSLGGSNEQYF. The rearrangement uses TRBV5-5 and TRBJ2-7; D possibly corresponds to TRBD2 (6 bases). Deletions cut 2 bases from V and 5 bases from J, with 11 bases between. CDR1 is SGHKS, CDR2 YYEKEE, per germline (reference sequence). The CDR3 sequence is 13 residues long. The full variable domain, its missing parts supplied by reference TRBV5-5 and TRBJ2-7, is DAGVTQSPTHLIKTRGQQVTLRCSPISGHKSVSWYQQVLGQGPQFIFQYYEKEERGRGNFPDRFSARQFPNYSSELNVNALLLGDSALYLCASSLGGSNEQYFGPGTRLTVT.